Listed below are T cell receptor beta chains from one sample, sequenced in a study of blood T cell repertoires in COVID-19. Repertoires were generated with immunoSEQ multiplex PCR, while TCRdb's copy carries only in-frame clones and drops some. Here the sample spans more than 250,000 clones, around 85% being singletons. Sequencing was done on a sample of peripheral blood. These receptors originate from a man in his fifties or sixties with active or convalescent COVID-19. CDR3s include the opening cysteine and the closing phenylalanine or tryptophan. The D gene is left open where the match is weak. The listing skips clone size in some rows; elsewhere it reads once, few, many or a size class.

d_gene	v_gene	abundance	j_gene	CDR3nt	CDR3aa
.	TRBV5-1	.	TRBJ2-7	TGCGCCAGCAGCTCCGACTACCCCCCCTACGAGCAGTACTTC	CASSSDYPPYEQYF
.	TRBV3-1/TRBV3-2	.	TRBJ2-2	TGTGCCAGCAGCCAAGGATACCCAAGACCTGCAGGCACCGGGGAGCTGTTTTTT	CASSQGYPRPAGTGELFF
.	TRBV7-3	.	TRBJ2-5	TGTGCCAGCAGCTTATCTGGGGAGCAAGAGACCCAGTACTTC	CASSLSGEQETQYF
TRBD1	TRBV12-5	.	TRBJ2-6	TGTGCTAGTGACCGGGACAGGGGGCCTGATTCTGGGGCCAACGTCCTGACTTTC	CASDRDRGPDSGANVLTF
.	TRBV25-1	.	TRBJ1-2	TGTGCCAGCAGTGAGCCTCAGGGTTCGAGTGGCTACACCTTC	CASSEPQGSSGYTF
.	TRBV27	.	TRBJ2-1	TGTGCCAGCAGTTTACTCCCCCTCCGGGGCAATGAGCAGTTCTTC	CASSLLPLRGNEQFF
.	TRBV19	few	TRBJ2-7	TGTGCCAGTAGTACCCTCTCCGGGTTTGAGCAGTACTTC	CASSTLSGFEQYF
TRBD1	TRBV6-6	.	TRBJ1-5	TGTGCCAGCAGTTACCCCGCAGGGGGGAATCAGCCCCAGCATTTT	CASSYPAGGNQPQHF
.	TRBV6-5	.	TRBJ2-2	TGTGCCACCAGGAGGGCCGGGGAGCTGTTTTTT	CATRRAGELFF
.	TRBV4-1	.	TRBJ2-7	TGCGCCAGCAGCCAAGGGACAGAAGGTAACTACGAGCAGTACTTC	CASSQGTEGNYEQYF
TRBD1	TRBV28	.	TRBJ1-2	TGTGCCAGCAGTCTGGGACAGGGCGGCTATGGCTACACCTTC	CASSLGQGGYGYTF
.	TRBV20-1	.	TRBJ2-3	TGCAGTGCTAGTAGTGGCCCCGGTCTAGGAGTAATAGATACGCAGTATTTT	CSASSGPGLGVIDTQYF
.	TRBV20-1	.	TRBJ1-5	TGCAGTGCTAGTCGCCGGGGGTATAGCAATCAGCCCCAGCATTTT	CSASRRGYSNQPQHF
TRBD1	TRBV4-1	.	TRBJ1-1	TGCGCCAGCAGCCAGGGGACAGGGCGGATCCCGAACACTGAAGCTTTCTTT	CASSQGTGRIPNTEAFF
TRBD1	TRBV5-4	.	TRBJ1-4	TGTGCCAGCAGCCTGGACAGGATAGGGAAACTGTTTTTT	CASSLDRIGKLFF
.	TRBV18	once	TRBJ2-1	TGTGCCAGCTCACCTTTAGACAGCCGAGGTGGCAATGAGCAGTTCTTC	CASSPLDSRGGNEQFF
.	TRBV19	.	TRBJ2-7	TGTGCCAGTAGTATCAGGGGAAACTACGAGCAGTACTTC	CASSIRGNYEQYF
.	TRBV7-2	few	TRBJ1-1	TGTGCCAGCAGCTTAATGGCAGGGACTGAAGCTTTCTTT	CASSLMAGTEAFF
TRBD1	TRBV19	once	TRBJ1-2	TGTGCCAGTAACCGCGGGACAGGGCTGACTGGCTACACCTTC	CASNRGTGLTGYTF
.	TRBV4-2	once	TRBJ1-1	TGTGCCAGCAGCCAAGAAACTGCCATGGGCCAGAAAGCTTTCTTT	CASSQETAMGQKAFF
TRBD2	TRBV4-2	.	TRBJ2-1	TGTGCCAGCAGCCAAGATAGCGGGGGACTCTACAATGAGCAGTTCTTC	CASSQDSGGLYNEQFF
.	TRBV12-3/TRBV12-4	.	TRBJ1-5	TGTGCCAGCAGTTTAGGGGGGGGTGATGCCCAGCATTTT	CASSLGGGDAQHF
TRBD2	TRBV28	.	TRBJ2-7	TGTGCCAGCAGTTTATACCCCCCGAGGGCTAGCGGGAACTACGAGCAGTACTTC	CASSLYPPRASGNYEQYF
.	TRBV3-1/TRBV3-2	.	TRBJ2-3	TGTGCCAGCAGCCCCTGGAGGGCGGCAGATACGCAGTATTTT	CASSPWRAADTQYF
.	TRBV10-3	.	TRBJ1-3	TGTGCCATCAGTGAAATTTACAGCTCTGGAAACACCATATATTTT	CAISEIYSSGNTIYF
TRBD2	TRBV28	.	TRBJ2-1	TGTGCCAGCCAAACCCCGGCGGGAGCTGCCTACAATGAGCAGTTCTTC	CASQTPAGAAYNEQFF
.	TRBV7-9	.	TRBJ1-4	TGTGCCAGCAGCAAATCGGGACTGCGCGTTGAAAAACTGTTTTTT	CASSKSGLRVEKLFF
TRBD2	TRBV7-6	.	TRBJ2-1	TGTGCCAGCAGCCCCACTAGCGGCTACAATGAGCAGTTCTTC	CASSPTSGYNEQFF
.	TRBV9	.	TRBJ2-2	TGTGCCAGCAGCCCCCAACGGGACGGAGGGGGGGCCGGGGAGCTGTTTTTT	CASSPQRDGGGAGELFF
.	TRBV7-2	few	TRBJ2-7	TGTGCCAGCAGCTTAGGGACAGCCCAGTACGAGCAGTACTTC	CASSLGTAQYEQYF
TRBD2	TRBV7-2	.	TRBJ2-7	TGTGCCAGCAGCTTAAATCGCGGGAGGGCCTACGAGCAGTACTTC	CASSLNRGRAYEQYF
TRBD1	TRBV28	.	TRBJ1-2	TGTGCCAGCCATGGACAGGGGAGGTTCGATGGCTACACCTTC	CASHGQGRFDGYTF
.	TRBV5-6	.	TRBJ2-2	TGTGCCAGCAGCTTTATCGCGAACACCGGGGAGCTGTTTTTT	CASSFIANTGELFF
.	TRBV4-3	.	TRBJ1-4	TGCGCCAGCAGCCAAGACTTCTTCGCTCTCGGGGATGAAAAACTGTTTTTT	CASSQDFFALGDEKLFF
TRBD2	TRBV18	.	TRBJ2-1	TGTGCCAGCTCCTCGGCGGGACTAGTGAGAAATGAGCAGTTCTTC	CASSSAGLVRNEQFF
TRBD1	TRBV5-1	.	TRBJ1-6	TGCGCCAGCAGCTTGGCGACAGGGATTAATTCACCCCTCCACTTT	CASSLATGINSPLHF
.	TRBV5-6	.	TRBJ2-7	TGTGCCAGCAGCTTGGGTCTGTCTCACGAGCAGTACTTC	CASSLGLSHEQYF
.	TRBV5-1	.	TRBJ1-5	TGCGCCAGCAGCTCAGGGGATAGCAATCAGCCCCAGCATTTT	CASSSGDSNQPQHF
TRBD1	TRBV19	.	TRBJ1-2	TGTGCCAGTAGTGGCAGGGGGCACGACTATGGCTACACCTTC	CASSGRGHDYGYTF
.	TRBV5-4	.	TRBJ2-1	TGTGCCAGCAGCCTGGGGGGGCCGTGGGGTTACAATGAGCAGTTCTTC	CASSLGGPWGYNEQFF
.	TRBV24-1	.	TRBJ2-1	TGTGCCACCAGTGACCCCCAGGGGTACAATGAGCAGTTCTTC	CATSDPQGYNEQFF
.	TRBV6-5	few	TRBJ1-6	TGTGCCAGCAGTTACTCGAATAGGAGAGATTCACCCCTCCACTTT	CASSYSNRRDSPLHF
.	TRBV24-1	.	TRBJ2-3	TGTGCCACCAGTGTGTCCCTTGGGGGGATCTCAAGAGATACGCAGTATTTT	CATSVSLGGISRDTQYF
.	TRBV30	.	TRBJ2-3	TGTGCCTGGAGTGTACAGCTTCCCAAGGGCACAGATACGCAGTATTTT	CAWSVQLPKGTDTQYF
.	TRBV12-3/TRBV12-4	.	TRBJ2-7	TGTGCCAGCACCACCGGGACACCTTACGAGCAGTACTTC	CASTTGTPYEQYF
TRBD1	TRBV29-1	.	TRBJ1-5	TGCAGCGTTGACAGGGGGTATAGCAATCAGCCCCAGCATTTT	CSVDRGYSNQPQHF
.	TRBV18	.	TRBJ2-4	TGTGCCAGCTCACCACCGGTAGGGGCGAGTAGGAAAAACATTCAGTACTTC	CASSPPVGASRKNIQYF